This TCR beta chain was sequenced for a study of Ad26.COV2.S vaccination and SARS-CoV-2 variants. The V gene's germline CDR1 is MGHRA and CDR2 YSYEKL. V was clipped by 3 bases and J by 3 bases; unmatched bases: 10. This CDR3 region has 16 residues. Measured with immunoSEQ multiplex PCR; TCRdb has only the in-frame clones, and not every one. The sample carries approximately 400,000 clones, 92% recorded once. Overall study results and limits: Post-vaccination breadth of spike-specific CD8+ and CD4+ T cell responses was reportedly substantial. Researchers reported similar non-spike TCR breadth in vaccine and placebo recipients. Vaccinees displayed broader spike-specific TCR repertoires than placebo recipients. Researchers cautioned that TCR breadth and depth analyses may have underestimated total T cell responses.

Comment on this clone: Its target is not known.

This receptor was obtained from a human donor who had recovered from COVID-19. The source material was peripheral blood, sampled after recovery from COVID-19. The rearrangement uses TRBV4-1 and TRBJ2-7, with TRBD1 matching over 8 bases. The CDR3 is CASSHALGDRNYEQYF. CDR3 sequence (DNA): TGCGCCAGCAGCCACGCATTGGGGGACAGGAACTACGAGCAGTACTTC.